One TCR beta chain is described in this entry. This clonotype was detected ten times or more. The antigen this receptor binds is unknown. No much larger clone is present one base from it, and per-base qualities are unavailable. The record originates from a study of T cell repertoires in cytomegalovirus infection (dated by TCRdb to about 2019). For context, the study as a whole: Recently identified HLA-C-restricted CMV epitopes, whose presentation resists viral immunomodulation, were targeted by peptide stimulations together with well-studied HLA-B-restricted epitopes. Donor HLA type was relevant to the analysis, because carriage of CMV infection together with the matching HLA type was indicated by public TCR beta signatures.

The label giving this sample's treatment or condition can be read as: in vitro stimulation with specific CMV peptide epitopes to enrich CMV-specific T cells. V drops 0 bases and J drops 4 bases, leaving 15 bases in between. The germline V gene (reference sequence) yields DFQATT for CDR1 and SNEGSKA for CDR2. The CDR3 contains 15 residues, cysteine and phenylalanine counted. Of the read, only the CDR3 DNA is kept; its 45 bases are in frame from base 1. The sequencing machine was an Illumina HiSeq 1500. TCRdb redid the processing of the public reads, applying fastp at Q25 and MiXCR, and retained in-frame beta chains. CDR3 protein duplicates are merged, each entry listing the most common genes and DNA. Recorded for this sample are some 940,000 distinct CDR3 sequences; 30% to 40% of them occurred a single time. Together, the top ten hold about 14% of the sample. Points the paper makes about the study in general: In both this cohort and an independent approximately 400-donor cohort, the cumulative frequency of public TCR beta family members distinguished carriers of CMV infection plus the relevant HLA type. The ex vivo response was dominated by HLA-C-restricted CMV-specific TCR beta clonotypes, which also provided the single most frequent clonotype in two of eight donors.

The chain employs TRBV20-1 and TRBJ2-5, with a tentative D gene TRBD2 over 6 matching bases. Sequences were derived from cultured CD8+ T cells from PBMCs, sampled from culture after CMV antigen stimulation. This TCR came from a human donor in good health (CMV status not recorded). Some clones in this sample may be carry-over from other donors' samples. The CDR3 region has the sequence CSARDLMGGGETQYF. At the DNA level, the sequence is TGCAGTGCTAGAGATTTAATGGGGGGTGGAGAGACCCAGTACTTC.